This T cell receptor (beta chain) was captured by sequencing in a study of T cell repertoires in cytomegalovirus infection. Overall study findings and caveats: The ex vivo response was dominated by HLA-C-restricted CMV-specific TCR beta clonotypes.

TCRdb reanalysed the reads using MiXCR and keeps one entry per CDR3 protein. The sample carries about 46,000 distinct CDR3 sequences, 20% to 25% recorded once. This clonotype turned up a few times. Its antigen is currently unknown. Trimming left V 2 bases short and J 4 bases short, with 8 bases between. The V gene's germline CDR1 is LGHNA and CDR2 YNFKEQ. The CDR3 spans 14 residues. The sequenced sample was PBMCs, sequenced either directly or after in vitro stimulation (not recorded which). J is TRBJ2-2 and V is TRBV4-2; tentatively, D is TRBD2 (5 bases). This clonotype originated in a human donor in good health (CMV status not recorded). Some clones in this sample may be carry-over from other donors' samples. The CDR3 loop reads CASSQTSGTGELFF. The CDR3, as DNA: TGTGCCAGCAGCCAAACTAGTGGCACCGGGGAGCTGTTTTTT.